The entry below gives a single T cell receptor (beta chain) sequence along with its context. This specimen belongs to a study of shared clonotypes between healthy human individuals. Sequenced by immunoSEQ multiplex PCR; TCRdb stores in-frame clones only, minus some. Here the sample spans roughly 2.5 million clones, roughly 92% being singletons. The material sequenced was naive CD4+ T cells sorted from blood. This sample's subset: CD45RA+ positively selected. The sequence derives from a young man in good health.

The CDR3 here is CASSYGQVRSPLHF. The CDR3 nucleotides read TGTGCCAGCAGTTACGGGCAGGTCCGATCACCCCTCCACTTT. The chain employs TRBV6-5 and TRBJ1-6, with D unresolved. Trimming shortened V by 2 bases and J by 10 bases, and 12 bases separated the two germline ends. The germline gives CDR1 MNHEY, CDR2 SVGAGI. The CDR3 runs to 14 residues.